A selection of T cell receptor beta chains follows, all from one sample in a study of blood T cell repertoires in COVID-19. The assay was immunoSEQ multiplex PCR, and TCRdb's table has in-frame clones only and misses some. The repertoire holds 410,000 or so clones, with around 89% as singletons. The sequenced material came from peripheral blood. The receptors originated from a woman aged 35 to 49 with COVID-19, enrolled during active disease. The conserved cysteine and the conserved F or W are not part of the CDR3 here. Fields, in order: V gene, J gene, clone size, CDR3 protein. The listing skips clone size in some rows; elsewhere it reads once, few, many or a size class.

>TRBV4-3|TRBJ1-4|.
ASSQDRPGAGEKLF
>TRBV2|TRBJ1-5|.
ASSLTSGVAWGQPQH
>TRBV28|TRBJ1-5|once
ATNSYNQPQH
>TRBV18|TRBJ2-7|.
ASSPRRTVTYEQY
>TRBV7-9|TRBJ1-1|.
ASSLTGKWSEAF
>TRBV5-6|TRBJ2-1|.
ASSLRSSGRYNEQF
>TRBV20-1|TRBJ1-4|.
SASGQSNEKLF
>TRBV3-1/TRBV3-2|TRBJ2-4|.
ASSQVGAQNIQY
>TRBV9|TRBJ2-7|.
ASSVGQAGSYEQY
>TRBV5-1|TRBJ2-3|.
ASSLGTGSLTDTQY